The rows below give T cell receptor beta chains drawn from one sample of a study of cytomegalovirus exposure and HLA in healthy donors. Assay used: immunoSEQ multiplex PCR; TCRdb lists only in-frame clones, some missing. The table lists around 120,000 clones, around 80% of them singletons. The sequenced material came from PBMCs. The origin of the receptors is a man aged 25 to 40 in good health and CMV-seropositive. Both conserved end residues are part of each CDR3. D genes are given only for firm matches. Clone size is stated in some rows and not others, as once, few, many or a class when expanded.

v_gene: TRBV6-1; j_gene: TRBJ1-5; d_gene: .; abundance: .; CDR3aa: CASSPPKYSNQPQHF; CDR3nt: TGTGCCAGCAGCCCACCGAAATATAGCAATCAACCCCAGCATTTT
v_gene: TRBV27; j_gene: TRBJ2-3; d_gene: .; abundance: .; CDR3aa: CASKIAHSMDTQYF; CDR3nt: TGTGCCAGCAAAATAGCGCATAGCATGGATACGCAGTATTTT
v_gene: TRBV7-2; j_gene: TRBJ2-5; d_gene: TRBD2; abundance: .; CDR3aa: CASSLAPSVGGGRYQETQYF; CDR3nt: TGTGCCAGCAGCTTAGCCCCATCGGTTGGAGGCGGGAGGTACCAAGAGACCCAGTACTTC
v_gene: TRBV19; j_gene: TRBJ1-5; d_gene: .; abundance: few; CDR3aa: CASTPPGEAQPQHF; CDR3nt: TGTGCCAGTACCCCACCGGGGGAAGCGCAGCCCCAGCATTTT
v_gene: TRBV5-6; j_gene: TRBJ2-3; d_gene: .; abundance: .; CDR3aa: CASSWPQGLMDTQYF; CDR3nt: TGTGCCAGCAGCTGGCCGCAGGGTTTAATGGATACGCAGTATTTT
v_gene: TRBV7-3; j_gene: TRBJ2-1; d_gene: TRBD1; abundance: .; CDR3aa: CASSQGQVSYNEQFF; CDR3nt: TGTGCCAGCAGCCAGGGACAGGTCTCCTACAATGAGCAGTTCTTC
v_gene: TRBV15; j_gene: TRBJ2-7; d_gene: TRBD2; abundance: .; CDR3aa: CATSRDGTTLYEQYF; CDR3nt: TGTGCCACCAGCAGAGACGGGACTACCCTCTACGAGCAGTACTTC
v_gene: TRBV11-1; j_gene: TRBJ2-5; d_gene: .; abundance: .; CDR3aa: CASSLGDQETQYF; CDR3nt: TGTGCCAGCAGCTTAGGAGACCAAGAGACCCAGTACTTC
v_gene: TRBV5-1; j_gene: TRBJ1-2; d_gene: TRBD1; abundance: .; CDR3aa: CASADRGADGYTF; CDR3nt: TGCGCCAGCGCGGACAGGGGGGCTGATGGCTACACCTTC
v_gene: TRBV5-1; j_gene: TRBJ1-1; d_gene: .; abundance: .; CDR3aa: CASASRGVNTEAFF; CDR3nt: TGCGCCAGCGCCTCACGCGGGGTGAACACTGAAGCTTTCTTT
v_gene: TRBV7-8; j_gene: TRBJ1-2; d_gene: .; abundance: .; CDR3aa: CASSLGRGAANYGYTF; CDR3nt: TGTGCCAGCAGCTTAGGGCGGGGGGCGGCTAACTATGGCTACACCTTC
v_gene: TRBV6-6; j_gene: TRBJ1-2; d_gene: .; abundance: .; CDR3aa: CASSNAGDYTF; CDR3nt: TGTGCCAGCAGTAACGCAGGTGACTACACCTTC
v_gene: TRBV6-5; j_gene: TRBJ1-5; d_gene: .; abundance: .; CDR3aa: CASSYAGDQPQHF; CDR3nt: TGTGCCAGCAGTTACGCAGGGGATCAGCCCCAGCATTTT
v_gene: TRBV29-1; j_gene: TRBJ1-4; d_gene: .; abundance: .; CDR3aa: CSVGGRANEKLFF; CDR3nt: TGCAGCGTTGGGGGCAGGGCTAATGAAAAACTGTTTTTT
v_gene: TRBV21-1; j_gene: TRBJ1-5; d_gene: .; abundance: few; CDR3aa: CASRGARPQHF; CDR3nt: TGTGCCAGCAGAGGGGCCAGGCCCCAGCATTTT
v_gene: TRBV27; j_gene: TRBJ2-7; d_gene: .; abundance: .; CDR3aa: CASSSSGYEQYF; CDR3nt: TGTGCCAGCAGTAGTTCGGGGTACGAGCAGTACTTC
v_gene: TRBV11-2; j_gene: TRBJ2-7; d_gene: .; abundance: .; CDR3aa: CASSLWGREQYF; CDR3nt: TGTGCCAGCAGCTTATGGGGGAGGGAGCAGTACTTC
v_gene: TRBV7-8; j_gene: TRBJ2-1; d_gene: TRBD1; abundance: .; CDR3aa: CASSLALTGAYNEQFF; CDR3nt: TGTGCCAGCAGCTTAGCGCTCACAGGGGCCTACAATGAGCAGTTCTTC
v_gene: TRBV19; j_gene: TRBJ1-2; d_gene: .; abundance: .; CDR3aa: CASSIGSNYGYTF; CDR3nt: TGTGCCAGTAGTATCGGGTCTAACTATGGCTACACCTTC
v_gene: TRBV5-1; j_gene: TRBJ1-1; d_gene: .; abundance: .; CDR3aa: CASSSGGHGTEAFF; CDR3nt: TGCGCCAGCAGCTCGGGTGGCCATGGCACTGAAGCTTTCTTT
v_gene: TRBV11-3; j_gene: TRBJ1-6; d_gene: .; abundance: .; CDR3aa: CASSLVDTLNSPLHF; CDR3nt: TGTGCCAGCAGCTTAGTTGACACCCTGAATTCACCCCTCCACTTT
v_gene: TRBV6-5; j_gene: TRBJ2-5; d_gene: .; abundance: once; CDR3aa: CASSSGPSSETQYF; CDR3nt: TGTGCCAGCAGTTCCGGTCCTAGCAGCGAGACCCAGTACTTC
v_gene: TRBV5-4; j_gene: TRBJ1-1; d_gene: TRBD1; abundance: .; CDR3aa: CASSSASDRGLTEAFF; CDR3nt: TGTGCCAGCAGCTCGGCCTCGGACAGGGGGCTCACTGAAGCTTTCTTT
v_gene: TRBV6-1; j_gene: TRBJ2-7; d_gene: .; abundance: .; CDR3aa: CASSGFFSSYEQYF; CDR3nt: TGTGCCAGCAGTGGCTTCTTTAGTTCCTACGAGCAGTACTTC